This T cell receptor beta chain was recorded in a study of cytomegalovirus exposure and HLA in healthy donors. Germline V gene sequence: CDR1 SGDLS, CDR2 YYNGEE. The CDR3 has 16 amino acids. V shed 2 bases and J 0 bases; nucleotides not matched to a gene: 5. Findings and limits, study-wide: A missense DCLRE1C variant was associated with V- and J-gene trimming of TCR beta chains in a later analysis, and an independent cohort replicated the association. A list of roughly 160 TCR beta chains associated with cytomegalovirus was given.

Primers: 60 Vbeta forward and 13 Jbeta reverse. Only in-frame clones appear in the TCRdb table, and some are missing; sequencing was by immunoSEQ multiplex PCR. The sample carries around 140,000 clones, roughly three quarters recorded once. Of note for this clone: Its target is not known.

The TCR comes from a male donor in good health and CMV-seronegative. Sequencing was done on a sample of PBMCs. V is TRBV9 and J is TRBJ1-3; 7 nucleotides line up with TRBD1. The CDR3 DNA reads as TGTGCCAGCAGCGTTAAGGGGGCTTACTCTGGAAACACCATATATTTT. Its protein product is CASSVKGAYSGNTIYF.